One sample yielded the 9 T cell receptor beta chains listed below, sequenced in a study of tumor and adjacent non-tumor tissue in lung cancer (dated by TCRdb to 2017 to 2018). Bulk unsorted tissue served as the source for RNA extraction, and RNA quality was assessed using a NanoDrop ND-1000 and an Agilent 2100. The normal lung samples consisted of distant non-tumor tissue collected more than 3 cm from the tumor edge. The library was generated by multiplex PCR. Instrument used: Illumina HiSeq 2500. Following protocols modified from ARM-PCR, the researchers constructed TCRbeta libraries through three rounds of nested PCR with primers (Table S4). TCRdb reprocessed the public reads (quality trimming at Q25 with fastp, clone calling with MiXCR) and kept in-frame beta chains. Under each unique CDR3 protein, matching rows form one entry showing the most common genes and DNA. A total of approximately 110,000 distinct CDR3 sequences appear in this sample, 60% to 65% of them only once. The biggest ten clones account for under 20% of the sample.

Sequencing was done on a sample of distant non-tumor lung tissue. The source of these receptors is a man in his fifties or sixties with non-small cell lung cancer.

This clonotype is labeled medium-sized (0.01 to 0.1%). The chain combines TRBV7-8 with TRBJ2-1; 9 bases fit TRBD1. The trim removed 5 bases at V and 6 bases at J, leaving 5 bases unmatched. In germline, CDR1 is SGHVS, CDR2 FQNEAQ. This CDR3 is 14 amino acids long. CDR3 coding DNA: TGTGCCAGCAGCCCGAGACAGGGGGTCAATGAGCAGTTCTTC. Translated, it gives CASSPRQGVNEQFF.

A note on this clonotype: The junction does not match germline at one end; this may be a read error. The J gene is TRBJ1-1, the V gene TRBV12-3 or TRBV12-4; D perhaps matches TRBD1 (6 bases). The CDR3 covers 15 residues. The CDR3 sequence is CASRPLCGGVTDAFF. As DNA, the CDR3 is TGTGCCAGCAGGCCTCTGTGTGGGGGCGTCACTGACGCTTTCTTT.

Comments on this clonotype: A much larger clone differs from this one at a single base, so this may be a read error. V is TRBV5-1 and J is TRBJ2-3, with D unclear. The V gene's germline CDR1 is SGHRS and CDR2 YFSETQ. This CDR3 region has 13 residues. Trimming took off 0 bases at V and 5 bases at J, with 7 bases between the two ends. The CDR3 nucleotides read TGCGCCAGCAGCTTGGTGGGAATAGATACGCAGTATTTT. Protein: CASSLVGIDTQYF.

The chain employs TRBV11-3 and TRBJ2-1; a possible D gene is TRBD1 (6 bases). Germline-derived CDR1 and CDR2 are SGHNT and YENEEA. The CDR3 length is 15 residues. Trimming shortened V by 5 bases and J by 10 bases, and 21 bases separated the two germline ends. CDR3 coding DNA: TGTGCCAGCAGCGTCGGACAGAGCTCCTGCAACGAGCAGTTCTTC. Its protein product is CASSVGQSSCNEQFF.

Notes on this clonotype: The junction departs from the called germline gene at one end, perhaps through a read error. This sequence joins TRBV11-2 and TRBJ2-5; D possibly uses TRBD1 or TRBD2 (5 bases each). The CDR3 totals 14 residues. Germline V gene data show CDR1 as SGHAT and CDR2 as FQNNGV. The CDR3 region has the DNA TGTGCCAGCAGCTCCGATGGAGCTTGGGGGACCCAGCACTTC. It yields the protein CASSSDGAWGTQHF.

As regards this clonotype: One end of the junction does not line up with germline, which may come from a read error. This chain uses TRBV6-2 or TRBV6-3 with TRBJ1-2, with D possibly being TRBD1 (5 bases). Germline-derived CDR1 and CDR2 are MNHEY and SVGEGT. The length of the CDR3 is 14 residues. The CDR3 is CASSSSFLDRGCSF. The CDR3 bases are TGTGCCAGCAGTTCCTCCTTTCTTGACAGAGGCTGCAGCTTC.

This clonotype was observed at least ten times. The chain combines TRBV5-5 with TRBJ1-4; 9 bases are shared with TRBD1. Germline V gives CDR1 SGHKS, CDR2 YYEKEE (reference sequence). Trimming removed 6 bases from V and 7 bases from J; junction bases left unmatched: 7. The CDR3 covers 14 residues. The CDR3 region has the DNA TGTGCCAGCACTGACAGGGGGTCGGCTGAAAAACTGTTTTTT. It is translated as CASTDRGSAEKLFF.

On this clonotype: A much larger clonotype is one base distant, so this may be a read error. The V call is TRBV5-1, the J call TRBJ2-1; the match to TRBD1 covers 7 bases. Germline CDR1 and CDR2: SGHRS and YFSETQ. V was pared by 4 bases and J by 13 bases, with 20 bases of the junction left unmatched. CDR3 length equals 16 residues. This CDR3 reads CASSPGQLGFSSDQFF. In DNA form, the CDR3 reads TGCGCCAGCAGCCCGGGACAGTTAGGTTTCAGTAGTGATCAGTTCTTC.

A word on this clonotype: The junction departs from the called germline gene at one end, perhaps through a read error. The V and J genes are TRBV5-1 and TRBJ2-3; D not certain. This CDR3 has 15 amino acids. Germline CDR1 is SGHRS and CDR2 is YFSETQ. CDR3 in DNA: TGCGCCAGCAGCCAACGACATGGAGTCACAGATACGCAGTGTTTT. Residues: CASSQRHGVTDTQCF.